These T cell receptor beta chains were read from a single sample in a study of T cell repertoires in cytomegalovirus infection. These TCRs are of unknown antigen specificity. TCRdb used MiXCR to reprocess the reads, holding one entry per CDR3 protein. Here the sample spans about 180,000 distinct CDR3 sequences, less than 25% being singletons. This material consisted of CD8+ T cells from cultured PBMCs, taken from culture after CMV antigen stimulation. The receptors originated from a human donor in good health (CMV status not recorded). Some clones in this sample may be carry-over from other donors' samples. The CDR3 runs from the conserved cysteine through the conserved F or W. The D gene is left open where the match is weak. A row's size may be missing; if present it is once, few, many or a size class.

d_call: TRBD1; clone_size: few; v_call: TRBV7-2; cdr3_length: 13; j_call: TRBJ1-4; cdr3_nt: TGTGCCAGCAGGACGGGACAGGTAGAAAAACTGTTTTTT; cdr3_aa: CASRTGQVEKLFF
d_call: TRBD2; clone_size: few; v_call: TRBV7-8; cdr3_length: 16; j_call: TRBJ2-2; cdr3_nt: TGTGCCAGCAGCTTACTCGGACTAGCGGTCACCGGGGAGCTGTTTTTT; cdr3_aa: CASSLLGLAVTGELFF
d_call: TRBD1; clone_size: NA; v_call: TRBV27; cdr3_length: 15; j_call: TRBJ2-7; cdr3_nt: TGTGCCAGCAGTTCACGGGGGACAGGGACCTACGAGCAGTACTTC; cdr3_aa: CASSSRGTGTYEQYF
d_call: TRBD1; clone_size: many; v_call: TRBV5-6; cdr3_length: 13; j_call: TRBJ1-1; cdr3_nt: TGTGCCAGCAGCCCAACAGGGGACACTGAAGCTTTCTTT; cdr3_aa: CASSPTGDTEAFF
d_call: NA; clone_size: NA; v_call: TRBV7-9; cdr3_length: 11; j_call: TRBJ2-1; cdr3_nt: TGTGCCAGCAGCCCTGGTGGTGAGCAGTTCTTC; cdr3_aa: CASSPGGEQFF
d_call: TRBD2; clone_size: few; v_call: TRBV7-2; cdr3_length: 13; j_call: TRBJ2-2; cdr3_nt: TGTGCCAGCTCGGGACTAGGGGCCGGGGAGCTGTTTTTT; cdr3_aa: CASSGLGAGELFF
d_call: TRBD1; clone_size: few; v_call: TRBV9; cdr3_length: 12; j_call: TRBJ1-2; cdr3_nt: TGTGCCAGCAGGGACAGGGTCTACGGCTACACCTTC; cdr3_aa: CASRDRVYGYTF
d_call: TRBD2; clone_size: NA; v_call: TRBV24-1; cdr3_length: 16; j_call: TRBJ2-2; cdr3_nt: TGTGCCACCAGTGTAGCGGGGGGGCCGAACACCGGGGAGCTGTTTTTT; cdr3_aa: CATSVAGGPNTGELFF
d_call: NA; clone_size: NA; v_call: TRBV7-3; cdr3_length: 16; j_call: TRBJ1-1; cdr3_nt: TGTGCCAGCAGCTTAAGGGCGGTACAGATGAACACTGAAGCTTTCTTT; cdr3_aa: CASSLRAVQMNTEAFF
d_call: NA; clone_size: few; v_call: TRBV27; cdr3_length: 15; j_call: TRBJ1-4; cdr3_nt: TGTGCCAGCAGTGGCCGGGATGCAACTAATGAAAAACTGTTTTTT; cdr3_aa: CASSGRDATNEKLFF
d_call: NA; clone_size: few; v_call: TRBV7-8; cdr3_length: 14; j_call: TRBJ2-1; cdr3_nt: TGTGCCAGCGGGGAAAAGAGCTCCTACAATGAGCAGTTCTTC; cdr3_aa: CASGEKSSYNEQFF
d_call: TRBD2; clone_size: NA; v_call: TRBV7-7; cdr3_length: 18; j_call: TRBJ2-1; cdr3_nt: TGTGCTAGCAGCCCCGGGACTAGCGGGGGGAGCTCCTACAATGAGCAGTTCTTC; cdr3_aa: CASSPGTSGGSSYNEQFF
d_call: TRBD2; clone_size: NA; v_call: TRBV7-9; cdr3_length: 19; j_call: TRBJ2-1; cdr3_nt: TGTGCCAGCAGCCCGGCGACTAGCGGGGGGGGGAGCTCCTACAATGAGCAGTTCTTC; cdr3_aa: CASSPATSGGGSSYNEQFF
d_call: TRBD1; clone_size: NA; v_call: TRBV24-1; cdr3_length: 15; j_call: TRBJ2-1; cdr3_nt: TGTGCCACCAGTGAGGGACAGAGGCCCTACAATGAGCAGTTCTTC; cdr3_aa: CATSEGQRPYNEQFF
d_call: TRBD2; clone_size: few; v_call: TRBV7-6; cdr3_length: 17; j_call: TRBJ2-1; cdr3_nt: TGTGCCAGCAGCTTAGCGGGTGGTAGCGGGGGGGCGAATGAGCAGTTCTTC; cdr3_aa: CASSLAGGSGGANEQFF
d_call: NA; clone_size: NA; v_call: TRBV12-3/TRBV12-4; cdr3_length: 16; j_call: TRBJ1-2; cdr3_nt: TGTGCCAGCAGTTTAGTGGACAGCCGATCTAACTATGGCTACACCTTC; cdr3_aa: CASSLVDSRSNYGYTF
d_call: NA; clone_size: NA; v_call: TRBV2; cdr3_length: 15; j_call: TRBJ1-1; cdr3_nt: TGTGCCAGCAGTCCCCTCGTGAGAGGGCGGACTGAAGCTTTCTTT; cdr3_aa: CASSPLVRGRTEAFF
d_call: NA; clone_size: many; v_call: TRBV7-2; cdr3_length: 13; j_call: TRBJ2-7; cdr3_nt: TGTGCCAGCAGCTTAGCGAACGAATACGAGCAGTACTTC; cdr3_aa: CASSLANEYEQYF
d_call: NA; clone_size: NA; v_call: TRBV4-1; cdr3_length: 14; j_call: TRBJ2-1; cdr3_nt: TGCGCCAGCAGCCAAGAGGTGGCCCACAATGAGCAGTTCTTC; cdr3_aa: CASSQEVAHNEQFF
d_call: NA; clone_size: few; v_call: TRBV12-3/TRBV12-4; cdr3_length: 14; j_call: TRBJ2-3; cdr3_nt: TGTGCCAGCAGTCCACAAAGTAGCACAGATACGCAGTATTTT; cdr3_aa: CASSPQSSTDTQYF
d_call: NA; clone_size: many; v_call: TRBV12-3/TRBV12-4; cdr3_length: 12; j_call: TRBJ1-1; cdr3_nt: TGTGCCAGCAGTTTGGGAGACACTGAAGCTTTCTTT; cdr3_aa: CASSLGDTEAFF
d_call: NA; clone_size: few; v_call: TRBV7-9; cdr3_length: 14; j_call: TRBJ2-1; cdr3_nt: TGTGCCAGCAGAACCGGGACGGCCAACAATGAGCAGTTCTTC; cdr3_aa: CASRTGTANNEQFF
d_call: NA; clone_size: few; v_call: TRBV20-1; cdr3_length: 9; j_call: TRBJ1-2; cdr3_nt: TGCAGTGCTCCTCGCGGCTACACCTTC; cdr3_aa: CSAPRGYTF
d_call: NA; clone_size: NA; v_call: TRBV5-6; cdr3_length: 14; j_call: TRBJ2-7; cdr3_nt: TGTGCCAGCTCCCCAGGGGGGAACACCTACGAGCAGTACTTC; cdr3_aa: CASSPGGNTYEQYF
d_call: TRBD1; clone_size: NA; v_call: TRBV6-5; cdr3_length: 18; j_call: TRBJ1-6; cdr3_nt: TGTGCCAGCAGTTACTCGATCCGGATCCCAGGGGGATATTCACCCCTCCACTTT; cdr3_aa: CASSYSIRIPGGYSPLHF
d_call: TRBD2; clone_size: few; v_call: TRBV7-9; cdr3_length: 15; j_call: TRBJ2-1; cdr3_nt: TGTGCCAGCAGCCACAGGACTAGCGGGTACAATGAGCAGTTCTTC; cdr3_aa: CASSHRTSGYNEQFF
d_call: TRBD2; clone_size: few; v_call: TRBV7-2; cdr3_length: 19; j_call: TRBJ2-3; cdr3_nt: TGTGCCAGCAGCTCCCGATCGCCCTTAAGCGGGGGAGGGACAGATACGCAGTATTTT; cdr3_aa: CASSSRSPLSGGGTDTQYF
d_call: NA; clone_size: NA; v_call: TRBV2; cdr3_length: 11; j_call: TRBJ1-1; cdr3_nt: TGTGCCAGCCGTACTTACACTGAAGCTTTCTTT; cdr3_aa: CASRTYTEAFF
d_call: NA; clone_size: few; v_call: TRBV6-1; cdr3_length: 15; j_call: TRBJ1-2; cdr3_nt: TGTGCCAGCAGTGGGTTTTGGGGGAGTAACTATGGCTACACCTTC; cdr3_aa: CASSGFWGSNYGYTF
d_call: NA; clone_size: NA; v_call: TRBV7-2; cdr3_length: 13; j_call: TRBJ2-7; cdr3_nt: TGTGCCAGCAGCTCGGTTGACCGTTACGAGCAGTACTTC; cdr3_aa: CASSSVDRYEQYF
d_call: TRBD1; clone_size: few; v_call: TRBV7-9; cdr3_length: 18; j_call: TRBJ2-6; cdr3_nt: TGTGCCAGCAGCCCCAGGACAGGGCTTCCCTCTGGGGCCAACGTCCTGACTTTC; cdr3_aa: CASSPRTGLPSGANVLTF
d_call: NA; clone_size: NA; v_call: TRBV12-3/TRBV12-4; cdr3_length: 13; j_call: TRBJ1-2; cdr3_nt: TGTGCCAGCACCCCAAGCCTAAACTATGGCTACACCTTC; cdr3_aa: CASTPSLNYGYTF
d_call: NA; clone_size: NA; v_call: TRBV7-2; cdr3_length: 15; j_call: TRBJ1-4; cdr3_nt: TGTGCCAGCAGCTTCAGGGGTCCGGTGGGGGAAAAACTGTTTTTT; cdr3_aa: CASSFRGPVGEKLFF
d_call: NA; clone_size: few; v_call: TRBV10-3; cdr3_length: 14; j_call: TRBJ1-1; cdr3_nt: TGTGCCATCAGTGAGAACAGGGAGGACACTGAAGCTTTCTTT; cdr3_aa: CAISENREDTEAFF
d_call: TRBD1; clone_size: NA; v_call: TRBV15; cdr3_length: 16; j_call: TRBJ1-4; cdr3_nt: TGTGCCACCAGCAGGGACAGGGTAGCAACTAATGAAAAACTGTTTTTT; cdr3_aa: CATSRDRVATNEKLFF
d_call: NA; clone_size: NA; v_call: TRBV28; cdr3_length: 14; j_call: TRBJ2-7; cdr3_nt: TGTGCCAGCAGTCCGTGGGGGAAGACTGGAGAGCAGTACTTC; cdr3_aa: CASSPWGKTGEQYF
d_call: NA; clone_size: once; v_call: TRBV6-6; cdr3_length: 15; j_call: TRBJ2-3; cdr3_nt: TGTGCCAGCAGGGTGGGACACCCAAGCACAGATACGCAGTATTTT; cdr3_aa: CASRVGHPSTDTQYF
d_call: NA; clone_size: NA; v_call: TRBV7-9; cdr3_length: 10; j_call: TRBJ2-3; cdr3_nt: TGTGCCAGCAGCCCCACAACGCAGTATTTT; cdr3_aa: CASSPTTQYF
d_call: TRBD1; clone_size: few; v_call: TRBV7-2; cdr3_length: 17; j_call: TRBJ2-3; cdr3_nt: TGTGCCAGCAGCTCATCCACCCGGGGACAGGGCACAGATACGCAGTATTTT; cdr3_aa: CASSSSTRGQGTDTQYF
d_call: NA; clone_size: few; v_call: TRBV7-2; cdr3_length: 14; j_call: TRBJ2-1; cdr3_nt: TGTGCCAGCAGCTTAGTGACTAGTTACAATGAGCAGTTCTTC; cdr3_aa: CASSLVTSYNEQFF